This section outlines one T cell receptor (beta chain) sequence together with its context. Its antigen is unidentified. The source of the sample is a study of T cells in Graves' hyperthyroidism and ophthalmopathy. General observations from the study: Within blood appeared most thyroid clonotypes that had expanded above 0.001.

Amplified TCR beta CDR3 regions derived from RNA transcripts. Using the HTBI primer set, a first-round RT-PCR was run on the TCR CDR3. TCRdb reprocessed the multiplex PCR reads via MiXCR and lists one record per CDR3 protein. This table has around 500,000 distinct CDR3 sequences, over 13% appearing once. The CDR3 loop spans 14 amino acids. CDR1 SGHNT and CDR2 YENEEA come from the germline V gene. The V and J ends lost 5 bases and 0 bases respectively, with 8 bases between them. This sequence originates from a woman in her late teens or twenties with Graves' hyperthyroidism. Sequenced sample: blood. The gene calls are TRBV11-3 and TRBJ1-5; D gene uncertain. The CDR3 region is CASSHQVSNQPQHF. In nucleotides, the CDR3 is TGTGCCAGCAGCCATCAGGTTAGCAATCAGCCCCAGCATTTT.